This is a list of T cell receptor beta chains from one sample in a study of human T cells and chemical hapten exposure. TCRdb redid the calling of the RACE reads with MiXCR, one entry per CDR3 protein. The sample yields 55,000 to 75,000 distinct CDR3 sequences, approximately 6.5% seen once. Sequencing was done on a sample of whole blood. The source is a female donor in good health. Some clones in this sample may be carry-over from other donors' samples. Each CDR3 is given with its conserved first and last residue. A D gene is named only where the DNA matches it firmly. Clone size appears in some rows only: once, few, many, or a class for an expanded clone.

D	size	J	V	DNA	CDR3
-	few	TRBJ1-5	TRBV9	TGTGCCAGCAGCGTAGGGCCAAATAGCAATCAGCCCCAGCATTTT	CASSVGPNSNQPQHF
-	many	TRBJ2-3	TRBV4-3	TGCGCCAGCAGCCAAGCATTGGTACAGTCTGTCCCAGATACGCAGTATTTT	CASSQALVQSVPDTQYF
-	many	TRBJ1-5	TRBV28	TGTGCAAGCAACCAGGGCAATCAGCCCCAGCATTTT	CASNQGNQPQHF
TRBD1	many	TRBJ2-7	TRBV20-1	TGCAGTGCAAAGACAGGGGGCGCAATGTACGAGCAGTACTTC	CSAKTGGAMYEQYF
-	many	TRBJ2-3	TRBV25-1	TGTGCCAGCAGTGAATATGGTAGTAGATCAGATACGCAGTATTTT	CASSEYGSRSDTQYF
-	many	TRBJ2-3	TRBV29-1	TGCAGCGTTCGAATCAGGGGTACAGATACGCAGTATTTT	CSVRIRGTDTQYF
-	many	TRBJ1-5	TRBV20-1	TGCAGTGCTATTGACAGATATAGCAATCAGCCCCAGCATTTT	CSAIDRYSNQPQHF
-	-	TRBJ1-2	TRBV4-3	TGCGCCAGCAGCCAAGAAGCCCGAAACTATGGCTACACCTTC	CASSQEARNYGYTF
-	few	TRBJ1-2	TRBV30	TGTGCCTGTCCTCTCGGCGGGGGGGACTATGGCTACACCTTC	CACPLGGGDYGYTF
-	many	TRBJ2-3	TRBV10-1	TGCGCCAGCAGTGAAGGGAGAGTCGGGGATACGCAGTATTTT	CASSEGRVGDTQYF
TRBD2	few	TRBJ2-3	TRBV28	TGTGCCAGCAGTCTAGCGGAGGCCAGGACAGATACGCAGTATTTT	CASSLAEARTDTQYF
-	-	TRBJ1-5	TRBV27	TGTGCCAGCAGTTACGACTGGACCCAGAGCAATCAGCCCCAGCATTTT	CASSYDWTQSNQPQHF
-	few	TRBJ2-2	TRBV12-3/TRBV12-4	TGTGCCAGCAGTTTAGCTTCCCTGCCCCCCACCGGGGAGCTGTTTTTT	CASSLASLPPTGELFF
TRBD1	many	TRBJ1-1	TRBV5-1	TGCGCCAGCAGCCCCACAGGGGGCGAAGCTTTCTTT	CASSPTGGEAFF
-	many	TRBJ2-5	TRBV5-1	-	CASSLALGTETQYF
-	-	TRBJ1-4	TRBV2	TGTGCCAGCAGTGAGGAGGGCAGTCTTGCAACTAATGAAAAACTGTTTTTT	CASSEEGSLATNEKLFF
-	few	TRBJ1-1	TRBV3-1	TGTGCCAGCAGCCATGGACAGAACACTGAAGCTTTCTTT	CASSHGQNTEAFF
TRBD2	many	TRBJ2-1	TRBV12-3/TRBV12-4	TGTGCCAGCAGGTTCCGCCTGGGCGGGAGGAGTAGGGATGAGCAGTTCTTC	CASRFRLGGRSRDEQFF
-	many	TRBJ2-7	TRBV28	TGTGCCAGCTCAGGGACGGCAACCTACGAGCAGTACTTC	CASSGTATYEQYF
TRBD2	many	TRBJ2-1	TRBV20-1	TGCAGTGCTCCCGGGACTAGCGGGGGGAATGAGCAGTTCTTC	CSAPGTSGGNEQFF
-	many	TRBJ2-6	TRBV5-1	TGCGCCAGCAGCTTAGGGTGGTCTCCTGGGGCCAACGTCCTGACTTTC	CASSLGWSPGANVLTF
-	few	TRBJ2-7	TRBV7-2	TGTGCCAGCAGCTCCCCCGCAGGGTCAACGTACGAGCAGTACTTC	CASSSPAGSTYEQYF